Listed here are 8 T cell receptor beta chains from one sample, sequenced in a study of CD8 T cells in ankylosing spondylitis (dated by TCRdb to the late 2010s). The full study reports these points: A TCR beta motif made up of roughly eight highly homologous amino acid variants appeared to be characteristic of blood from ankylosing spondylitis patients.

Their antigens are not known. Library preparation employed 5' RACE. Instrument on record: Illumina HiSeq 2500. TCRdb passed the public sequencing reads through fastp at Q25 and MiXCR, retaining productive beta sequences. Each entry is one CDR3 protein sequence, shown with its most common DNA and genes. For this sample the table gives under 950,000 distinct CDR3 sequences, of which roughly 20% were detected only once. 15% to 20% of the sample goes to the ten largest clones. The sample comprised blood, either unsorted or a sorted T cell fraction (not recorded which). These receptors were obtained from a male donor with ankylosing spondylitis.

This clonotype was found many times. V is TRBV7-6 and J is TRBJ2-1; D is tentatively TRBD1 or TRBD2 (5 bases each). CDR3 length: 15 amino acids. The V end was cut by 2 bases, the J end by 0 bases, with 8 bases between. Germline V CDR1 and CDR2: SGHVS, FNYEAQ. The CDR3 sequence is CASSLPGTSYNEQFF. The CDR3 nucleotides are TGTGCCAGCAGCTTACCTGGGACCTCCTACAATGAGCAGTTCTTC.

This clonotype was seen a handful of times. The chain has TRBV7-2 and TRBJ2-7; D remains unclear. This CDR3 contains 11 residues. V lost 4 bases and J lost 7, with 8 bases in between. The germline gives CDR1 SGHTA, CDR2 FQGNSA. CDR3 protein: CASSSTREQYF. Here the CDR3 DNA reads TGTGCCAGCAGCTCAACCCGGGAGCAGTACTTC.

This clonotype was detected once. In DNA, the CDR3 is TGTGCCAGCAGCTTAAATTTAGTTGAGCAGTTCTTC. It specifies CASSLNLVEQFF. The chain couples TRBV11-2 to TRBJ2-1; D ambiguous. This CDR3 is 12 amino acids long. The germline V gene has CDR1 SGHAT and CDR2 FQNNGV. Trimming pared 2 bases from V and 9 bases from J, leaving 8 bases between.

The DNA for the CDR3 is TGTGCCAGCAGTGGAACTCAGGGTCAGCCCCAGCATTTT. This codes for CASSGTQGQPQHF. The chain joins TRBV6-1 to TRBJ1-5; maybe TRBD1 (5 bases). The CDR3 has 13 amino acids. Between the trimmed V and J ends, which lost 4 bases and 6 bases, there was a span of 10 bases. Germline lookup yields CDR1 MNHNS and CDR2 SASEGT.

The chain combines TRBV29-1 with TRBJ2-1, with TRBD2 matching over 8 bases. CDR1 and CDR2 (germline): SQVTM, ANQGSEA. J gave up 4 bases and V 3 bases, and 11 bases lay outside the gene matches. The CDR3 has 16 amino acids. CDR3 nucleotides: TGCAGCGTTGAGGCCCTGGTAGCGGGACAATACAATGAGCAGTTCTTC. Protein product: CSVEALVAGQYNEQFF.

This CDR3 reads CASSGAGGTNTGELFF. DNA of the CDR3: TGTGCCAGCAGCGGAGCGGGAGGAACGAACACCGGGGAGCTGTTTTTT. J is TRBJ2-2 and V is TRBV11-2, with 9 bases identical to TRBD2. The ends lost 5 bases at V and 0 bases at J; junction bases unmatched: 4. There are 16 residues in the CDR3. CDR1 and CDR2 (germline): SGHAT, FQNNGV. The full variable domain, its missing parts supplied by reference TRBV11-2 and TRBJ2-2, is EAGVAQSPRYKIIEKRQSVAFWCNPISGHATLYWYQQILGQGPKLLIQFQNNGVVDDSQLPKDRFSAERLKGVDSTLKIQPAKLEDSAVYLCASSGAGGTNTGELFFGEGSRLTVL.

This chain uses TRBV6-5 with TRBJ2-5; D is uncertain. This CDR3 spans 15 amino acids. With 2 bases removed from V and 5 bases from J, the gap between germline ends came to 15 bases. Germline CDR1 is MNHEY and CDR2 is SVGAGI. CDR3 sequence reads: CASSYDTDSEETQYF. The CDR3 DNA reads TGTGCCAGCAGTTACGATACCGACTCCGAGGAGACCCAGTACTTC.

The chain recombines TRBV5-1 with TRBJ2-2; D is possibly TRBD1 (5 bases). CDR1 and CDR2 (germline): SGHRS, YFSETQ. The CDR3 is 18 residues long. Trimming left V 1 base short and J 0 bases short, with 16 bases between. Here the CDR3 reads CASSLRTYLKANTGELFF. The CDR3 DNA reads as TGCGCCAGCAGCTTGAGGACATACCTTAAAGCGAACACCGGGGAGCTGTTTTTT.